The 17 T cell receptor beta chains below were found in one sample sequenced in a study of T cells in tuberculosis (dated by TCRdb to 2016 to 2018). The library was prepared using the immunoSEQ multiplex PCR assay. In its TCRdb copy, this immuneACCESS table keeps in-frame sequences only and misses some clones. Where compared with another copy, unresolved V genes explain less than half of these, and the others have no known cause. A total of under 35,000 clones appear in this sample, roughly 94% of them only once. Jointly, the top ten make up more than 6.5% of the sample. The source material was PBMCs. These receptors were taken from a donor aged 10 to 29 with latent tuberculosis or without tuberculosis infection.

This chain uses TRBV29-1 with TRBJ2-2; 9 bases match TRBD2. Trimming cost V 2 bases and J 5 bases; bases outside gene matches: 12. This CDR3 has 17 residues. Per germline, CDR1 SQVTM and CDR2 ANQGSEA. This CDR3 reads CSVELAGSTLLTGELFF. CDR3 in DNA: TGCAGCGTTGAACTAGCGGGAAGTACTTTACTGACCGGGGAGCTGTTTTTT.

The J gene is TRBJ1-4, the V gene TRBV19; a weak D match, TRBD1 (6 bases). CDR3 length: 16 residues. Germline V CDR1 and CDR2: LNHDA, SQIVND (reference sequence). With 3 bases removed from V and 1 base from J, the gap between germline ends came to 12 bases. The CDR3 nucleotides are TGTGCCAGTAGTATCGGCAGGGGTGAAACTAATGAAAAACTGTTTTTT. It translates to CASSIGRGETNEKLFF.

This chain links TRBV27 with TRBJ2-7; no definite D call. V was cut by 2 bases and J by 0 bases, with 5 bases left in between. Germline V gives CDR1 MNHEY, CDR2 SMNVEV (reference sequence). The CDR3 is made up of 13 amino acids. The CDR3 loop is CASSLPGSYEQYF. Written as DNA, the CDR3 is TGTGCCAGCAGTTTACCGGGCTCCTACGAGCAGTACTTC.

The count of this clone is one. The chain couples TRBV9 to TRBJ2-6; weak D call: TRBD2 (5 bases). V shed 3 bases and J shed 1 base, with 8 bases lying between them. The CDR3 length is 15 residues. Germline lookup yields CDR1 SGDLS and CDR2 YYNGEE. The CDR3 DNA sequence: TGTGCCAGCAGCGGTGAGGGATCTGGGGCCAACGTCCTGACTTTC. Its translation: CASSGEGSGANVLTF.

This chain's CDR3 is CASSKGGASGSLAETQYF. Written as DNA, the CDR3 is TGTGCCAGTAGTAAGGGCGGGGCTAGCGGGAGCCTTGCGGAGACCCAGTACTTC. The V call is TRBV19, the J call TRBJ2-5, with 10 bases fitting TRBD2. V shed 4 bases and J 5 bases; nucleotides not matched to a gene: 16. The CDR3 contains 18 residues. CDR1 is LNHDA, CDR2 SQIVND, per germline (reference sequence). Full variable domain (rest looked up from reference TRBV19 and TRBJ2-5): DGGITQSPKYLFRKEGQNVTLSCEQNLNHDAMYWYRQDPGQGLRLIYYSQIVNDFQKGDIAEGYSVSREKKESFPLTVTSAQKNPTAFYLCASSKGGASGSLAETQYFGPGTRLLVL.

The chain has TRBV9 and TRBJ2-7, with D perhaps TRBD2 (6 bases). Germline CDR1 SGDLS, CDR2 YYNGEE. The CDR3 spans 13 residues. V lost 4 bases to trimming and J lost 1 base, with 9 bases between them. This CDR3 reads CASSPGLSYEQYF. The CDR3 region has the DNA TGTGCCAGCAGCCCAGGACTATCCTACGAGCAGTACTTC.

Written as DNA, the CDR3 is TGTGCCAGCAGCTTAGGACTAGCGGGACAGGAGACCCAGTACTTC. It is translated as CASSLGLAGQETQYF. V is TRBV5-4 and J is TRBJ2-5, with 12 positions matching TRBD2. With V trimmed by 2 bases and J by 5 bases, 4 bases remained unmatched. Germline CDR1 is SGHNT and CDR2 is YYREEE (reference sequence). The CDR3 runs 15 residues.

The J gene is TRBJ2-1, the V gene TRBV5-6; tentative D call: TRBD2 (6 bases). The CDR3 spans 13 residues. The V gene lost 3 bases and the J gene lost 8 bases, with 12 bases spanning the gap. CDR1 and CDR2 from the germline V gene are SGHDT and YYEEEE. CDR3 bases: TGTGCCAGCAGCTCAACGGGGGTCGATGAGCAGTTCTTC. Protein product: CASSSTGVDEQFF.

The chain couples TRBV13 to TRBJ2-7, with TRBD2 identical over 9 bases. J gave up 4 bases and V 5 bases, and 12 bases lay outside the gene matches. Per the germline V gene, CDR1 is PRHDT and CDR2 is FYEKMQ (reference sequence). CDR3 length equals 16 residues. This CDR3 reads CASSENTGTSSYEQYF. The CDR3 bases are TGTGCCAGCAGCGAAAACACCGGGACTAGCAGTTACGAGCAGTACTTC. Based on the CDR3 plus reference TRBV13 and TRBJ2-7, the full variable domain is AAGVIQSPRHLIKEKRETATLKCYPIPRHDTVYWYQQGPGQDPQFLISFYEKMQSDKGSIPDRFSAQQFSDYHSELNMSSLELGDSALYFCASSENTGTSSYEQYFGPGTRLTVT.

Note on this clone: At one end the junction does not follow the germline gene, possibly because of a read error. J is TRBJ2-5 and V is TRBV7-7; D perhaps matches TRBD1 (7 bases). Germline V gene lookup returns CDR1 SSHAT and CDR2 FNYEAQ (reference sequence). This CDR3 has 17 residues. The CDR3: CASSPGGGGGFLETQYF. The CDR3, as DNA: TGTGCTAGCAGCCCAGGGGGAGGAGGAGGGTTTCTAGAGACCCAGTACTTC.

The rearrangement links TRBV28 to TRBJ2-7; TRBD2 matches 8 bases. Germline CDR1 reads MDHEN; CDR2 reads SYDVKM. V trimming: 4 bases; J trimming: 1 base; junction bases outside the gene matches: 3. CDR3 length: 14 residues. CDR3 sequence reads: CASSYAGGSYEQYF. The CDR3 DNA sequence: TGTGCCAGCAGTTATGCGGGGGGATCCTACGAGCAGTACTTC.

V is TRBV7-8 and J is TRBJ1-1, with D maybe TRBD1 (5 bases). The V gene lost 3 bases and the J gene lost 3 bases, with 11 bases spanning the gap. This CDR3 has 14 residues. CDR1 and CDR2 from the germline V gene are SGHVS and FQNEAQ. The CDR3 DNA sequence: TGTGCCAGCAGCTTGAGACAGAGAGACACTGAAGCTTTCTTT. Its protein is CASSLRQRDTEAFF.

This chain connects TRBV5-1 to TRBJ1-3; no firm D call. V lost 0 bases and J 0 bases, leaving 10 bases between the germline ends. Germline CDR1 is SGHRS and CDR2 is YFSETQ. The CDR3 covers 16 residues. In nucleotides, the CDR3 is TGCGCCAGCAGCTTGGTTGCGGATACCTCTGGAAACACCATATATTTT. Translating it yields CASSLVADTSGNTIYF.

The CDR3 bases are TGTGCCAGCAGCTCAGGGACATCCTCCTACGAGCAGTACTTC. Translated: CASSSGTSSYEQYF. This chain connects TRBV5-4 to TRBJ2-7; possible D gene TRBD1, 6 bases. CDR1 is SGHNT and CDR2 is YYREEE in the germline V gene (reference sequence). The CDR3 consists of 14 residues. Trimming removed 3 bases from V and 0 bases from J, with 10 bases in between. The full variable domain, its missing parts supplied by reference TRBV5-4 and TRBJ2-7, is ETGVTQSPTHLIKTRGQQVTLRCSSQSGHNTVSWYQQALGQGPQFIFQYYREEENGRGNFPPRFSGLQFPNYSSELNVNALELDDSALYLCASSSGTSSYEQYFGPGTRLTVT.

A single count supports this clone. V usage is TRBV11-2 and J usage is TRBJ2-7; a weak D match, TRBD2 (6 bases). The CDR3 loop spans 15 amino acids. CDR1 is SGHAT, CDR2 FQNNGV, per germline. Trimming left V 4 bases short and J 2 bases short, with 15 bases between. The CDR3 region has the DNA TGTGCCAGCAGCTCCGTGCGGGACGGAGCCTACGAGCAGTACTTC. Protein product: CASSSVRDGAYEQYF.

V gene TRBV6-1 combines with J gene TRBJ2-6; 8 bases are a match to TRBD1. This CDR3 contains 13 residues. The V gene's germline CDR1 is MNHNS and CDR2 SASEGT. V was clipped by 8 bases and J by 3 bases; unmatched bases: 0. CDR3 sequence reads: CASGTGGANVLTF. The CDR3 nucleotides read TGTGCCAGCGGGACAGGTGGGGCCAACGTCCTGACTTTC.

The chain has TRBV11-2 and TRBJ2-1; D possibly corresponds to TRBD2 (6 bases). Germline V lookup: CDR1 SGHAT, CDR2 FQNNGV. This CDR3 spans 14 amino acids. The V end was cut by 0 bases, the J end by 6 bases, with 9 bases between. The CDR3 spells CASSLDREFNEQFF. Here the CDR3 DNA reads TGTGCCAGCAGCTTAGATCGGGAGTTCAATGAGCAGTTCTTC.